This T cell receptor (beta chain) originates from a study of OX40 agonist ivuxolimab in advanced cancers. The study in broad terms: Ivuxolimab, which targeted the costimulatory receptor OX40 (CD134), was an agonistic, fully human IgG2 monoclonal antibody. Intravenous ivuxolimab was administered to patients every 2 weeks at six dose levels: 0.01, 0.1, 0.3, 1.5, 3 and 10 mg/kg. Of the 50 to 55 patients in dose escalation, about 19 had hepatocellular carcinoma, roughly 15 had melanoma, 9 had renal cell carcinoma and 9 had head and neck cancer. In the dose-escalation cohort, approximately 83% of patients were male, and the mean age was 60 years with a range of roughly 23 to 79. Prior anti-PD-1, anti-PD-L1 or anti-CTLA-4 therapy was permitted, and approximately 39% of dose-escalation patients had received checkpoint inhibitors. Partial responses occurred in three dose-escalation patients, of whom one had hepatocellular carcinoma and two had cutaneous melanoma. The point of sequencing TCRbeta in the periphery was to test whether ivuxolimab changed TCR sequence diversity and drove clonal T-cell expansion. The paper covers the monotherapy dose-escalation part of the phase I ivuxolimab trial, which included N ≈ 57 patients.

Notes on this clone: Its antigen target is currently unknown. No base quality values were provided; no much bigger clone lies one nucleotide off.

Reading the germline V gene gives CDR1 SGHTA and CDR2 FQGNSA. The CDR3 sequence holds 13 residues, the cysteine and phenylalanine included. CDR3 DNA only is kept here, 39 bases in frame from base 1. Trimming takes 0 bases from V and 2 bases from J, and the germline ends sit 3 bases apart. Patients with autoimmune disease history or receiving systemic immunosuppression were excluded from the trial. Peripheral blood for TCR sequencing was collected from all dose cohorts at baseline, on cycle 4 day 1, and on cycle 7 day 1. Samples came from an open-label, multicenter, first-in-human phase I dose-escalation trial of ivuxolimab. The trial enrolled adults with locally advanced or metastatic head and neck squamous cell, hepatocellular, melanoma or renal cell carcinoma. Before TCR sequencing, CD4+ T cells and CD8+ T cells from peripheral blood were sorted into separate populations. To sequence the TCRbeta CDR3 region, genomic DNA was isolated from the sorted cells. TCRbeta CDR3 regions were sequenced using the immunoSEQ Assay. This immuneACCESS table, as held by TCRdb, lists in-frame sequences with V and J called but not all clones. Of the missing ones, under half trace to an unresolved V gene in checked studies; the others have no known cause. Here the sample has about 58,000 clones; 75% to 90% occur a single time. Approximately 3.8% of the sample rests with the top ten.

Points the paper makes about the study in general: Low levels of normalized T-cell clonal expansion were also seen in some patients who did not respond. After ivuxolimab, more expanded clones were found on average in CD8+ T cells than in CD4+ T cells. At doses of 0.1 to 3.0 mg/kg, clonal expansion of both CD4+ and CD8+ blood T cells was observed from baseline to week 6. In the 0.1-3.0 mg/kg groups, partial responders were among the patients with the lowest normalized peripheral clonal expansion, particularly in CD8+ T cells. Antigen specificity was not determined for the clonally expanded peripheral T cells.

Sequenced material: CD4+ or CD8+ T cells sorted from blood, taken in a trial of the OX40 agonist ivuxolimab. The chain is encoded by TRBV7-2 joined to TRBJ2-3, with the identity of the D gene unclear. This clonotype was sampled from an adult with an advanced solid tumor such as melanoma, head and neck, liver or kidney cancer. CDR3 reads: CASSLANTDTQYF. The nucleotides are TGTGCCAGCAGCTTAGCGAACACAGATACGCAGTATTTT.